These 13 T cell receptor beta chains were sequenced from one sample in a study of vaccination and CD4 T cells after COVID-19. Treatment here: roughly nine-day PBMC culture with coronavirus spike peptide pools or control peptides (ViraFEST assay). One should note that the unexposed donor's CD4+ T cells were collected before the COVID-19 pandemic (2011-2018). Sequenced with the Oncomine TCR Beta short-read assay was DNA taken from cultured CD4+ T cells. TCRdb independently ran MiXCR on the PCR reads; one entry per CDR3 protein. The table shows about 9,900 distinct CDR3 sequences, with approximately 35% occurring only once. These TCRs are of unknown antigen specificity. The source material was CD4+ T cells from blood, cultured in vitro. The receptors shown here come from a human donor in good health.

The rearrangement joins TRBV6-5 to TRBJ1-1, with 7 bases matching TRBD1. Germline V gene sequence: CDR1 MNHEY, CDR2 SVGAGI. V lost 4 bases to trimming and J lost 12 bases; unmatched junction nucleotides: 8. The length of the CDR3 is 12 residues. CDR3 sequence reads: CASSSDRAASFF. CDR3 coding DNA: TGTGCCAGCAGTTCCGACAGGGCGGCGTCTTTCTTT.

V and J are TRBV30 and TRBJ2-5; weak D call: TRBD2 (6 bases). CDR1 and CDR2 from the germline V gene are GTSNPN and SVGIG (reference sequence). With 0 bases removed from V and 5 bases from J, the gap between germline ends came to 10 bases. The CDR3 has 13 residues. The CDR3 region has the DNA TGTGCCTGGAGTGTTCAGAGCGGGGAGACCCAGTACTTC. Encoded protein: CAWSVQSGETQYF.

V gene TRBV2 combines with J gene TRBJ2-3; D call uncertain. CDR1 and CDR2 from the germline V gene are SNHLY and FYNNEI. The CDR3 covers 12 residues. V was shortened by 3 bases and J by 6 bases, with 7 bases between the two germline ends. The CDR3 loop reads CASSDLTDTQYF. Here the CDR3 DNA reads TGTGCCAGCAGTGATCTAACGGATACGCAGTATTTT. Full variable domain (rest looked up from reference TRBV2 and TRBJ2-3): EPEVTQTPSHQVTQMGQEVILRCVPISNHLYFYWYRQILGQKVEFLVSFYNNEISEKSEIFDDQFSVERPDGSNFTLKIRSTKLEDSAMYFCASSDLTDTQYFGPGTRLTVL.

The genes are TRBV7-8 and TRBJ1-1; weak D call: TRBD1 (5 bases). Germline V gene lookup returns CDR1 SGHVS and CDR2 FQNEAQ. CDR3 length: 15 residues. V lost 3 bases and J lost 5, with 16 bases in between. The CDR3 sequence is CASSFLGQTGTEAFF. The CDR3 coding sequence is TGTGCCAGCAGCTTCCTTGGACAAACGGGGACTGAAGCTTTCTTT.

V gene TRBV24-1 combines with J gene TRBJ2-3, with D possibly being TRBD2 (6 bases). The germline V gene encodes CDR1 KGHDR and CDR2 SFDVKD. This CDR3 has 14 residues. V lost 6 bases to trimming and J lost 1 base, with 10 bases between them. For the CDR3, the DNA is TGTGCCACCAGTCCTAGCGAGGGCACAGATACGCAGTATTTT. Translation: CATSPSEGTDTQYF.

This clonotype appeared once. The chain is built from TRBV6-5 and TRBJ2-3; D is possibly TRBD1 or TRBD2 (5 bases each). CDR1 MNHEY and CDR2 SVGAGI come from the germline V gene. The CDR3 length is 15 residues. V shed 0 bases and J shed 4 bases, with 11 bases lying between them. CDR3 loop: CASSYSRQRADTQYF. The CDR3 DNA reads as TGTGCCAGCAGTTACTCGAGACAGAGGGCAGATACGCAGTATTTT.

CDR3 loop: CASSPASVNTEAFF. In nucleotides, the CDR3 is TGTGCCAGCAGCCCAGCTTCCGTGAACACTGAAGCTTTCTTT. J is TRBJ1-1 and V is TRBV3-1, with no clear D. CDR1 and CDR2 (germline): LGHDT, YNNKEL (reference sequence). This CDR3 spans 14 amino acids. V dropped 4 bases and J dropped 0 bases, with 9 bases sitting between them.

This clonotype appeared a few times. V gene TRBV20-1 combines with J gene TRBJ1-1; D gene uncertain. The V and J ends lost 3 bases and 1 base respectively, with 18 bases between them. CDR1 and CDR2 from the germline V gene are DFQATT and SNEGSKA (reference sequence). The CDR3 has 16 residues. CDR3 loop: CSASDLVGQENTEAFF. The DNA for the CDR3 is TGCAGTGCTAGTGATCTAGTAGGGCAGGAGAACACTGAAGCTTTCTTT.

The rearrangement links TRBV20-1 to TRBJ2-3; 9 positions match TRBD1. Looked up from germline, CDR1 is DFQATT and CDR2 is SNEGSKA (reference sequence). CDR3 length: 15 amino acids. The V segment lost 5 bases and the J segment 4 bases; nucleotides outside the gene matches: 10. The DNA of the CDR3 is TGCAGTGCTTCTTTGACAGGGGGGGACGCAGATACGCAGTATTTT. It encodes CSASLTGGDADTQYF.

The table lists this clonotype with a few counts. The gene calls are TRBV20-1 and TRBJ2-5; D is possibly TRBD2 (5 bases). V shed 1 base and J shed 5 bases, with 14 bases lying between them. From germline, CDR1 is DFQATT and CDR2 SNEGSKA (reference sequence). The CDR3 contains 14 residues. As DNA, the CDR3 is TGCAGTGCTAGAGGAGGGCAGCTTAGGGAGACCCAGTACTTC. Amino acid sequence: CSARGGQLRETQYF.

This chain joins TRBV12-3 or TRBV12-4 and TRBJ2-5; TRBD2 aligns across 8 bases. Trimming at V came to 6 bases and at J to 5 bases, leaving 11 bases not matched to a gene. The CDR3 sequence is 15 residues long. CDR3 coding DNA: TGTGCCAGCAGCCCTCCTAGCGGGTGGGGGGAGACCCAGTACTTC. As protein: CASSPPSGWGETQYF.

This clonotype came up a few times. The chain couples TRBV27 to TRBJ2-3; no definite D call. The length of the CDR3 is 14 residues. V lost 5 bases and J lost 2, with 11 bases in between. Germline CDR1 and CDR2: MNHEY and SMNVEV (reference sequence). The DNA of the CDR3 is TGTGCCAGCAGTCGAGGATTTAACACAGATACGCAGTATTTT. This gives the protein CASSRGFNTDTQYF.

The rearrangement joins TRBV6-5 to TRBJ2-7; D may be TRBD1 (5 bases). Trimming removed 2 bases from V and 2 bases from J, with 13 bases in between. Germline assignment: CDR1 MNHEY and CDR2 SVGAGI. The CDR3 loop spans 15 amino acids. CDR3 protein: CASSYGQVETYEQYF. For the CDR3, the DNA is TGTGCCAGCAGTTACGGACAAGTGGAAACCTACGAGCAGTACTTC.